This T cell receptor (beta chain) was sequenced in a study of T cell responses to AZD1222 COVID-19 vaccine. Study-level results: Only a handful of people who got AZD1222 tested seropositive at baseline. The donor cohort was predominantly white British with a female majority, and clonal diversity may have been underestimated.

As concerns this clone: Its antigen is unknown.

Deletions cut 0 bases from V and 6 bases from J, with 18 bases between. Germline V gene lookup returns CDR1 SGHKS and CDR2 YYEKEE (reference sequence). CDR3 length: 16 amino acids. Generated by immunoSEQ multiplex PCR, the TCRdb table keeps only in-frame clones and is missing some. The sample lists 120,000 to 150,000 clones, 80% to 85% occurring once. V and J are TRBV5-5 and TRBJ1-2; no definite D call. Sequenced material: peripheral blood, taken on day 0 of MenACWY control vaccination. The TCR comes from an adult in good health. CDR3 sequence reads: CASSLAWPVGVNGYTF. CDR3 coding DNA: TGTGCCAGCAGCTTGGCGTGGCCGGTTGGAGTAAATGGCTACACCTTC. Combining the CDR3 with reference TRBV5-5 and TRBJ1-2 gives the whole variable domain DAGVTQSPTHLIKTRGQQVTLRCSPISGHKSVSWYQQVLGQGPQFIFQYYEKEERGRGNFPDRFSARQFPNYSSELNVNALLLGDSALYLCASSLAWPVGVNGYTFGSGTRLTVV.